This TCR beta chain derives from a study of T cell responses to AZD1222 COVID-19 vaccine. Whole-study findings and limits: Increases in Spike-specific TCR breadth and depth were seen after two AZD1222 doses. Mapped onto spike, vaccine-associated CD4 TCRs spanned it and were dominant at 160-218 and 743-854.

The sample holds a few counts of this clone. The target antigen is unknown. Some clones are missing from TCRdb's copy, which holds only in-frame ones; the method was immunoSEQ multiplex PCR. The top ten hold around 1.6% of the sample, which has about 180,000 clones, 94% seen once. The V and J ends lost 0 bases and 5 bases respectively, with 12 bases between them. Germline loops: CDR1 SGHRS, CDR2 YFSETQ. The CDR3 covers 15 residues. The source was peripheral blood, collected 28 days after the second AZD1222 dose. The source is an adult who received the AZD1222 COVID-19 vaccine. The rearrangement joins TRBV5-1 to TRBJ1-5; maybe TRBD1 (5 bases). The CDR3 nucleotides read TGCGCCAGCAGCTTGGCTGGGGACGGATATCAGCCCCAGCATTTT. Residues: CASSLAGDGYQPQHF.